This TCR beta chain was retrieved from a study of CD8 T cells in ankylosing spondylitis. Study-wide findings and caveats: It was reported that disease-linked clones were significantly enriched in matched ankylosing spondylitis synovial fluid. In ankylosing spondylitis blood, a motif of roughly eight highly homologous TCR beta variants appeared characteristic. Both synovial fluid and blood in reactive arthritis had previously been reported to carry some motif variants.

The TCR beta libraries were generated through quantitative 5'-RACE incorporating molecular barcodes. Via MiXCR, TCRdb re-called the 5' RACE reads, giving one row per CDR3 protein. The data contain 200,000 to 300,000 distinct CDR3 sequences, 32% of them singletons. Concerning this clonotype itself: As yet, its antigen is unknown.

The sequence was obtained from a male donor with ankylosing spondylitis or in good health (not recorded which). Source material: blood, either unsorted or a sorted T cell fraction (not recorded which).

The CDR3 coding sequence is TGCAGTGCTGGCGGGGGCATCTCCTACGAGCAGTACTTC. Its translation: CSAGGGISYEQYF. The gene calls are TRBV20-1 and TRBJ2-7, with D maybe TRBD2 (7 bases). Per germline, CDR1 DFQATT and CDR2 SNEGSKA (reference sequence). V was cut by 5 bases and J by 0 bases, with 11 bases left in between. This CDR3 has 13 residues.